This T cell receptor beta chain was identified during a study of T cells in localized non-small cell lung cancer. TCRdb's copy holds only in-frame clones and misses some; the assay was immunoSEQ multiplex PCR. The table records roughly 1,300 clones, around 25% of them present only once. Study-wide results and caveats: In uninvolved adjacent lung, T cell clonality reached its highest value, exceeding tumor. Investigators sequenced only a single tumor region, leaving heterogeneity possible. A raised T cell density in blood coincided with lengthier overall survival. A median of roughly 52 of the top 100 tumor clones appeared in adjacent lung, which was paired and uninvolved.

Turning to this clone: Its antigen is not identified.

The material sequenced was lung tumor tissue, taken before any cancer treatment. The clonotype originates from a male donor older than 55 with stage I squamous cell lung carcinoma.

The CDR3 sequence: CASSSMTSGLTYNEQFF. CDR3 DNA: TGTGCCAGTAGTTCGATGACTAGCGGGTTAACCTACAATGAGCAGTTCTTC. This rearrangement joins TRBV19 to TRBJ2-1, with TRBD2 matching 10 bases. The ends lost 5 bases at V and 2 bases at J; junction bases unmatched: 9. The CDR3 is 17 amino acids. Germline values: CDR1 LNHDA, CDR2 SQIVND (reference sequence).